A single sample is the source of the 3 T cell receptor beta chains below, sequenced in a study of blood T cell repertoires in COVID-19. Assay used: immunoSEQ multiplex PCR; TCRdb lists only in-frame clones, some missing. The sample yields roughly 150,000 clones, around 83% seen once. Sequenced sample: peripheral blood. These receptors were collected from a woman in her 70s who had recovered from COVID-19.

The V call is TRBV18, the J call TRBJ1-2, with TRBD1 identical over 7 bases. Germline assignment: CDR1 KGHSH and CDR2 LQKENI. This CDR3 comprises 15 residues. V was pared by 4 bases and J by 0 bases, with 5 bases of the junction left unmatched. The CDR3, as DNA: TGTGCCAGCTCACTAGGGACAGAAACTAACTATGGCTACACCTTC. Protein sequence: CASSLGTETNYGYTF.

This clone was picked up one time. The rearrangement joins TRBV6-5 to TRBJ1-4; 9 bases agree with TRBD1. The length of the CDR3 is 14 residues. Losses at the gene ends were 6 bases for V and 10 bases for J; bases not matched to a gene: 9. Germline V gene sequence: CDR1 MNHEY, CDR2 SVGAGI. This CDR3 reads CASRQDRGVGKLFF. The DNA for the CDR3 is TGTGCCAGCAGACAGGACAGGGGAGTGGGAAAACTGTTTTTT.

The chain employs TRBV11-2 and TRBJ2-7; TRBD1 matches at 8 bases. With 4 bases clipped from V and 6 bases from J, the junction kept 8 bases outside the gene matches. Germline-derived CDR1 and CDR2 are SGHAT and FQNNGV. The CDR3 has 14 amino acids. For the CDR3, the DNA is TGTGCCAGCAGCTACCAAACAGGGGGTGGCGAGCAGTACTTC. Amino acids: CASSYQTGGGEQYF.